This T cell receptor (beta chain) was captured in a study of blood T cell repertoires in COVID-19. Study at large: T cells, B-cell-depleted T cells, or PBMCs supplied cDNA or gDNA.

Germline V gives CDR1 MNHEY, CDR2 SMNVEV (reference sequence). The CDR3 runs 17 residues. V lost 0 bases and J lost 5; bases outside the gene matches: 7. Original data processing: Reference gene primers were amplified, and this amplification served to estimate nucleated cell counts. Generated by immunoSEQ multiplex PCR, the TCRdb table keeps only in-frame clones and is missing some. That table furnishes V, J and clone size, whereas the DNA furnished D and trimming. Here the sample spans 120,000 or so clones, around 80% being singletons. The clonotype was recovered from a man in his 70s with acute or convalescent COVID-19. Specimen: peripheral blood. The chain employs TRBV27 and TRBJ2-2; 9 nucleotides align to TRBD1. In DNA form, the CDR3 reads TGTGCCAGCAGTTTATCGAGGGACAGGGTAATAACCGGGGAGCTGTTTTTT. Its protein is CASSLSRDRVITGELFF.